The 28 T cell receptor beta chains presented below share a single source sample, sequenced in a study of neoadjuvant anti-PD-1 for oral cavity cancer. TCRdb's table, derived via immunoSEQ multiplex PCR, lists solely in-frame clones and lacks some. The sample yields around 6,200 clones, around 74% seen once. The sequenced sample was PBMCs, obtained before nivolumab (anti-PD-1) treatment. Source of these receptors: a person aged 35-80 years with oral cavity squamous cell carcinoma.

J is TRBJ1-5 and V is TRBV5-8; D unresolved. Per germline, CDR1 SGHTS and CDR2 YDEGEE. Trimming took 3 bases from V and 0 from J, leaving 4 bases between them. The length of the CDR3 is 13 residues. The DNA of the CDR3 is TGTGCCAGCAGCTATAGTAGCAATCAGCCCCAGCATTTT. Its translation: CASSYSSNQPQHF.

The rearrangement links TRBV4-3 to TRBJ1-6; D is undetermined. The CDR3 is made up of 15 amino acids. The ends were cut back, 0 bases at V and 6 bases at J, with 9 bases in the middle. CDR1 is LGHNA and CDR2 is YSLEER in the germline V gene. The DNA of the CDR3 is TGCGCCAGCAGCCAAGATGGCCAGTTTAATTCACCCCTCCACTTT. Its protein is CASSQDGQFNSPLHF.

The table lists this clone with a few counts. The chain is built from TRBV2 and TRBJ1-5; 10 bases align to TRBD1. This CDR3 region has 15 residues. Germline V gene data show CDR1 as SNHLY and CDR2 as FYNNEI. J was trimmed by 6 bases and V by 7 bases; bases with no gene match: 9. CDR3 sequence reads: CASKPGQGYFQPQHF. In DNA form, the CDR3 reads TGTGCCAGCAAACCGGGACAGGGGTATTTTCAGCCCCAGCATTTT.

The chain combines TRBV4-3 with TRBJ2-3; 8 bases align to TRBD1. This CDR3 spans 16 amino acids. The J segment lost 3 bases and the V segment lost 0 bases, leaving 5 bases of the junction unmatched. Germline CDR1 and CDR2: LGHNA and YSLEER. Here the CDR3 DNA reads TGCGCCAGCAGCCAAGATCGGACAGGGCGGACAGATACGCAGTATTTT. Its protein is CASSQDRTGRTDTQYF.

The J gene is TRBJ1-5, the V gene TRBV5-1; D is perhaps TRBD1 (5 bases). V was pared by 2 bases and J by 2 bases, with 8 bases between. Germline CDR1 and CDR2: SGHRS and YFSETQ. CDR3 length: 14 amino acids. CDR3 loop: CASSFSGGNQPQHF. The CDR3 DNA is TGCGCCAGCAGCTTCTCGGGGGGCAATCAGCCCCAGCATTTT.

This clone was picked up a small number of times. The rearrangement uses TRBV6-1 and TRBJ2-5; no definite D call. CDR1 is MNHNS, CDR2 SASEGT, per germline. Trimming stripped 8 bases from V and 1 base from J, with 11 bases between. The CDR3 is 13 residues long. CDR3 amino acids: CASRRRIQETQYF. Written as DNA, the CDR3 is TGTGCCAGCCGGAGACGGATCCAAGAGACCCAGTACTTC.

This clone occurred a few times. The chain links TRBV14 to TRBJ2-7, with 8 bases aligning to TRBD1. The junction had 6 bases not matched to a gene; V was cut back by 5 bases and J by 3 bases. The length of the CDR3 is 14 residues. CDR1 SGHDN and CDR2 FVKESK come from the germline V gene. CDR3 sequence (DNA): TGTGCCAGCAGCGACCGACAGGGGATCTACGAGCAGTACTTC. Encoded protein: CASSDRQGIYEQYF.

This sequence joins TRBV14 and TRBJ1-1; D gene uncertain. V dropped 0 bases and J dropped 3 bases, with 5 bases sitting between them. This CDR3 comprises 13 residues. Germline V gives CDR1 SGHDN, CDR2 FVKESK. The CDR3 loop is CASSQDQHTEAFF. CDR3 DNA sequence: TGTGCCAGCAGCCAAGATCAGCACACTGAAGCTTTCTTT.

The chain couples TRBV11-2 to TRBJ2-3; D is possibly TRBD2 (5 bases). CDR1 is SGHAT, CDR2 FQNNGV, per germline. This CDR3 is built from 19 residues. Trimming cost V 1 base and J 3 bases, with 23 bases left between them. The CDR3 region is CASSLGGGVRRAGTDTQYF. CDR3 DNA sequence: TGTGCCAGCAGCTTAGGGGGTGGCGTGAGAAGGGCGGGTACAGATACGCAGTATTTT.

V is TRBV19 and J is TRBJ2-1; 8 nucleotides align to TRBD1. With V trimmed by 4 bases and J by 5 bases, 7 bases remained unmatched. The CDR3 consists of 15 residues. Germline V gene lookup returns CDR1 LNHDA and CDR2 SQIVND (reference sequence). DNA for the CDR3: TGTGCCAGTAGTACCAGGGGGCTGGGGAACAATGAGCAGTTCTTC. Its translation is CASSTRGLGNNEQFF. Drawing the rest from reference TRBV19 and TRBJ2-1, the complete variable domain is DGGITQSPKYLFRKEGQNVTLSCEQNLNHDAMYWYRQDPGQGLRLIYYSQIVNDFQKGDIAEGYSVSREKKESFPLTVTSAQKNPTAFYLCASSTRGLGNNEQFFGPGTRLTVL.

This clone was counted only a few times. V and J are TRBV2 and TRBJ1-6; no clear D gene. The CDR3 extends over 14 amino acids. Trimming took 7 bases from V and 7 from J, leaving 14 bases between them. CDR1 and CDR2 from the germline V gene are SNHLY and FYNNEI. DNA for the CDR3: TGTGCCAGCACGAGAATCCTCACGAATTCACCCCTCCACTTT. It yields the protein CASTRILTNSPLHF.

This rearrangement joins TRBV7-2 to TRBJ1-1; no firm D call. Trimming removed 1 base at V and 1 base at J, with 10 bases between. Per germline, CDR1 SGHTA and CDR2 FQGNSA. This CDR3 has 15 residues. The CDR3 DNA follows: TGTGCCAGCAGCTTAGTCAGGAGGTCGAACACTGAAGCTTTCTTT. Residues: CASSLVRRSNTEAFF.

The V and J genes are TRBV19 and TRBJ1-6; tentatively, D is TRBD1 (5 bases). Per germline, CDR1 LNHDA and CDR2 SQIVND (reference sequence). The CDR3 extends over 14 amino acids. Trimming cost V 5 bases and J 8 bases, with 13 bases left between them. As DNA, the CDR3 is TGTGCCAGTAGTCCGTACAGGAGTGATTCACCCCTCCACTTT. It specifies CASSPYRSDSPLHF.

J is TRBJ2-5 and V is TRBV5-1; 7 bases line up with TRBD1. Trimming at V came to 3 bases and at J to 4 bases, leaving 6 bases not matched to a gene. From germline, CDR1 is SGHRS and CDR2 YFSETQ. This CDR3 region has 14 residues. The CDR3 loop reads CASSSGQVGETQYF. CDR3 DNA: TGCGCCAGCAGCTCTGGACAGGTGGGAGAGACCCAGTACTTC.

V usage is TRBV7-2 and J usage is TRBJ1-2, with TRBD1 matching over 7 bases. This CDR3 is 13 amino acids long. V gave up 1 base and J gave up 6 bases; unmatched junction bases: 2. Looked up from germline, CDR1 is SGHTA and CDR2 is FQGNSA. The CDR3 DNA reads as TGTGCCAGCAGCTTAGAGACAGGGAATGGCTACACCTTC. Amino acid sequence: CASSLETGNGYTF.

The CDR3: CASSLGDFSYEQYF. CDR3 coding DNA: TGCGCCAGCAGCTTGGGGGACTTCTCCTACGAGCAGTACTTC. The rearrangement joins TRBV5-1 to TRBJ2-7; D is perhaps TRBD2 (6 bases). CDR3 length equals 14 residues. Germline V gene sequence: CDR1 SGHRS, CDR2 YFSETQ. Trimming pared 0 bases from V and 0 bases from J, leaving 7 bases between.

V gene TRBV7-9 combines with J gene TRBJ2-5; 8 nucleotides agree with TRBD2. The CDR3 is 15 amino acids. Germline V CDR1 and CDR2: SEHNR, FQNEAQ (reference sequence). V lost 3 bases, J lost 0 bases, and 3 bases stayed unmatched. The CDR3 protein is CASSFRRGDQETQYF. The DNA for the CDR3 is TGTGCCAGCAGCTTTCGGCGGGGGGACCAAGAGACCCAGTACTTC.

The CDR3 region is CASSHRDRPYEQYF. CDR3 nucleotide sequence: TGTGCCAGCAGCCACCGGGACAGGCCTTACGAGCAGTACTTC. The rearrangement links TRBV14 to TRBJ2-7; 8 nucleotides agree with TRBD1. Germline trimming cut 3 bases from V and 4 bases from J; bases unmatched to any gene: 5. Germline assignment: CDR1 SGHDN and CDR2 FVKESK. There are 14 residues in the CDR3.

This clone turned up a few times. J is TRBJ1-5 and V is TRBV6-5, with D possibly TRBD1 on 5 matching bases. Germline CDR1 MNHEY, CDR2 SVGAGI. The germline V and J ends were trimmed by 7 bases and 7 bases, with 14 bases remaining between them. The CDR3 spans 13 residues. The CDR3 region has the DNA TGTGCCAGCACCCTCGGCAGGGACCAGCCCCAGCATTTT. This sequence encodes CASTLGRDQPQHF.

This clone turned up a few times. CDR3 nucleotides: TGTGCCAGCAGTGAAGCTATAGGGGCCGGGGTAGCTTTCTTT. Protein: CASSEAIGAGVAFF. The chain combines TRBV6-1 with TRBJ1-1, with D possibly matching TRBD1 (5 bases). The CDR3 is 14 residues long. Per germline, CDR1 MNHNS and CDR2 SASEGT. Trimming stripped 0 bases from V and 10 bases from J, with 15 bases between.

The chain combines TRBV30 with TRBJ1-5, with no clear D. This CDR3 contains 12 residues. V shed 0 bases and J shed 4 bases, with 4 bases lying between them. CDR1 is GTSNPN and CDR2 is SVGIG in the germline V gene (reference sequence). The CDR3 coding sequence is TGTGCCTGGAGTGTACCGAATCAGCCCCAGCATTTT. Amino acids: CAWSVPNQPQHF.

The V gene is TRBV4-1, the J gene TRBJ2-2, with D possibly matching TRBD1 (5 bases). Trimming shortened V by 0 bases and J by 4 bases, and 9 bases separated the two germline ends. This CDR3 is built from 15 residues. Germline assignment: CDR1 MGHRA and CDR2 YSYEKL. CDR3 loop: CASSQDREITGELFF. CDR3 in DNA: TGCGCCAGCAGCCAAGACAGGGAAATCACCGGGGAGCTGTTTTTT.

This sequence joins TRBV7-9 and TRBJ2-5; D is undetermined. This CDR3 comprises 12 residues. V was cut by 4 bases and J by 4 bases, with 7 bases left in between. Germline V gene lookup returns CDR1 SEHNR and CDR2 FQNEAQ (reference sequence). The CDR3 sequence: CASSSLGETQYF. DNA of the CDR3: TGTGCCAGCAGCTCCCTCGGAGAGACCCAGTACTTC.

The CDR3 region has the DNA TGTGCCAGCAGCCTGCTTGGGTACTACGAGCAGTACTTC. It is translated as CASSLLGYYEQYF. The chain recombines TRBV5-6 with TRBJ2-7; D remains unclear. The CDR3 has 13 residues. Trimming cost V 4 bases and J 3 bases, with 11 bases left between them. Germline CDR1 and CDR2: SGHDT and YYEEEE. The full variable domain, completed using reference TRBV5-6 and TRBJ2-7, is DAGVTQSPTHLIKTRGQQVTLRCSPKSGHDTVSWYQQALGQGPQFIFQYYEEEERQRGNFPDRFSGHQFPNYSSELNVNALLLGDSALYLCASSLLGYYEQYFGPGTRLTVT.

The rearrangement uses TRBV6-4 and TRBJ1-2; 7 bases agree with TRBD1. Germline V lookup: CDR1 MRHNA, CDR2 SNTAGT. The CDR3 has 13 amino acids. The trim removed 5 bases at V and 2 bases at J, leaving 2 bases unmatched. The CDR3 DNA reads TGTGCCAGCAGTCCGGGACAGAACTATGGCTACACCTTC. It encodes CASSPGQNYGYTF.

The rearrangement joins TRBV4-1 to TRBJ2-5; no definite D call. V gave up 2 bases and J gave up 2 bases, with 9 bases separating them. CDR1 and CDR2 from the germline V gene are MGHRA and YSYEKL. The CDR3 loop spans 14 amino acids. The CDR3 nucleotides read TGCGCCAGCAGCCAAACCCACACTCAAGAGACCCAGTACTTC. Translation: CASSQTHTQETQYF.

In its sample, this clone was seen a few times. The chain combines TRBV27 with TRBJ1-6; 9 nucleotides match TRBD1. Germline V gene sequence: CDR1 MNHEY, CDR2 SMNVEV (reference sequence). The CDR3 length is 15 residues. V shed 3 bases and J 8 bases; nucleotides not matched to a gene: 5. The CDR3 region is CASSLDGQGYSPLHF. CDR3 in DNA: TGTGCCAGCAGTTTGGACGGACAGGGGTATTCACCCCTCCACTTT.

Points on this clone: Other DNA sequences of this sample code for an identical CDR3. V gene TRBV6-1 combines with J gene TRBJ1-5; D uncertain. Between the trimmed V and J ends, which lost 4 bases and 4 bases, there was a span of 11 bases. CDR3 length: 14 residues. Per germline, CDR1 MNHNS and CDR2 SASEGT. The CDR3 reads CASSVGQINQPQHF. Written as DNA, the CDR3 is TGTGCCAGCAGTGTCGGTCAGATTAATCAGCCCCAGCATTTT.